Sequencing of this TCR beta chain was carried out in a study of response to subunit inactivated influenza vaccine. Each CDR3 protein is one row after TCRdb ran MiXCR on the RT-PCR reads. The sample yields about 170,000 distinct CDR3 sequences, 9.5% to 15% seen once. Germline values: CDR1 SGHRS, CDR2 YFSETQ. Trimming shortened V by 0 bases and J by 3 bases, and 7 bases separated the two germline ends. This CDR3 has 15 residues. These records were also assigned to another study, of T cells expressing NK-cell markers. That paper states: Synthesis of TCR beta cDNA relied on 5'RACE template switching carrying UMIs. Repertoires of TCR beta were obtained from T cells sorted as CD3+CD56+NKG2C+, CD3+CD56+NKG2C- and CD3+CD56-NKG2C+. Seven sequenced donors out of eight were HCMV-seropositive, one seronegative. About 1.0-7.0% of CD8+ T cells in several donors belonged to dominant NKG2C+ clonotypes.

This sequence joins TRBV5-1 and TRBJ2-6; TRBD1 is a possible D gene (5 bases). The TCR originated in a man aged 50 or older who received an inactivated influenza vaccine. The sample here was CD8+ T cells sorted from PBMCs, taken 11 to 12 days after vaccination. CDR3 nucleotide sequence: TGCGCCAGCAGCTTGGCAGGGTATGGGGCCAACGTCCTGACTTTC. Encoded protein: CASSLAGYGANVLTF.